This passage covers 24 T cell receptor beta chains from one sample sequenced in a study of early T cells in non-severe SARS-CoV-2 infection. TCRdb processed the 5' RACE reads anew with MiXCR; each CDR3 protein has one entry. This sample carries tens of thousands of distinct CDR3 sequences, approximately 12% of them seen once, and the ten largest clones take approximately 5%. Specimen: whole blood. These receptors were collected from an adult who was a healthcare worker with PCR-confirmed SARS-CoV-2 infection or an uninfected control (not recorded which).

This clonotype was recorded at least ten times. The chain recombines TRBV12-3 or TRBV12-4 with TRBJ2-7; perhaps TRBD2 as D (6 bases). The CDR3 loop spans 14 amino acids. V shed 5 bases and J shed 2 bases, with 13 bases lying between them. CDR3 in DNA: TGTGCCAGCAGTGGCGGGGTTTTCCCCTACGAGCAGTACTTC. It yields the protein CASSGGVFPYEQYF.

The rearrangement uses TRBV5-1 and TRBJ1-1; D uncertain. CDR3 length: 17 amino acids. Germline assignment: CDR1 SGHRS and CDR2 YFSETQ. Trimming took off 0 bases at V and 2 bases at J, with 17 bases between the two ends. CDR3 DNA: TGCGCCAGCAGCTTGGGAGCGGGATTTCAATCAAACACTGAAGCTTTCTTT. Protein sequence: CASSLGAGFQSNTEAFF.

This clonotype has a count of ten or more. The V and J genes are TRBV7-2 and TRBJ1-1; TRBD1 is a possible D gene (6 bases). CDR1 SGHTA and CDR2 FQGNSA come from the germline V gene. The CDR3 sequence is 16 residues long. The V and J ends lost 6 bases and 3 bases respectively, with 20 bases between them. Here the CDR3 reads CASSLGVRGAYTEAFF. For the CDR3, the DNA is TGTGCCAGCAGTCTGGGGGTGCGGGGGGCCTACACTGAAGCTTTCTTT.

This clonotype was seen many times. This chain links TRBV6-5 with TRBJ2-5; D ambiguous. The germline V gene has CDR1 MNHEY and CDR2 SVGAGI. There are 15 residues in the CDR3. Trimming took 0 bases from V and 4 from J, leaving 12 bases between them. CDR3 coding DNA: TGTGCCAGCAGTTACTCGCCCGCCGGCCTAGAGACCCAGTACTTC. As protein: CASSYSPAGLETQYF.

In its sample, this clonotype was seen a few times. The gene calls are TRBV5-5 and TRBJ2-1; D perhaps matches TRBD2 (6 bases). The germline V gene has CDR1 SGHKS and CDR2 YYEKEE (reference sequence). The CDR3 spans 16 residues. V was trimmed by 3 bases and J by 0 bases, leaving 13 bases between them. Written as DNA, the CDR3 is TGTGCCAGCAGCTACCCCCCCGGGAGCTCCTACAATGAGCAGTTCTTC. It is translated as CASSYPPGSSYNEQFF.

The sample holds a few counts of this clonotype. The chain recombines TRBV19 with TRBJ1-5; D gene unclear. With 8 bases removed from V and 0 bases from J, the gap between germline ends came to 8 bases. Germline CDR1 and CDR2: LNHDA and SQIVND (reference sequence). CDR3 size: 13 residues. CDR3: CASRTVSNQPQHF. The CDR3, as DNA: TGTGCCAGTCGGACGGTTAGCAATCAGCCCCAGCATTTT.

This rearrangement joins TRBV6-1 to TRBJ2-3; TRBD2 matches 8 bases. Losses at the gene ends were 1 base for V and 3 bases for J; bases not matched to a gene: 6. The CDR3 totals 16 residues. CDR1 and CDR2 (germline): MNHNS, SASEGT. This chain's CDR3 is CASSEGPGGGTDTQYF. CDR3 nucleotides: TGTGCCAGCAGTGAAGGCCCCGGCGGGGGGACAGATACGCAGTATTTT.

This clonotype appeared many times. The chain combines TRBV12-3 or TRBV12-4 with TRBJ2-2; D ambiguous. The CDR3 spans 13 residues. V was clipped by 6 bases and J by 1 base, with 6 bases between them. The DNA of the CDR3 is TGTGCCAGCAGCCATCAGAACACCGGGGAGCTGTTTTTT. Residues: CASSHQNTGELFF.

This clonotype was counted ten times or more. The CDR3 nucleotides are TGCGCCAGCAGCCAAGGACTAGCGGGAGGACTAGCCAAAAACATTCAGTACTTC. It codes for CASSQGLAGGLAKNIQYF. The rearrangement uses TRBV4-1 and TRBJ2-4; 13 positions match TRBD2. Germline CDR1 MGHRA, CDR2 YSYEKL. The CDR3 contains 18 residues. V was pared by 1 base and J by 0 bases, with 3 bases of the junction left unmatched.

The genes are TRBV10-1 and TRBJ2-5; D is tentatively TRBD1 or TRBD2 (6 bases each). This CDR3 is built from 16 residues. Trimming left V 8 bases short and J 1 base short, with 20 bases between. CDR1 is WNHNN, CDR2 SYGVQD, per germline (reference sequence). The CDR3 DNA is TGCGCCAGCCAGTCCTGTGGCGGGGACATCCAAGAGACCCAGTACTTC. Encoded protein: CASQSCGGDIQETQYF.

At least ten counts were recorded for this clonotype. This chain links TRBV6-5 with TRBJ2-7; tentative D call: TRBD1 (5 bases). Germline values: CDR1 MNHEY, CDR2 SVGAGI. CDR3 length equals 13 residues. V lost 6 bases to trimming and J lost 5 bases, with 14 bases between them. The CDR3 spells CASRPGKSHEQYF. In DNA form, the CDR3 reads TGTGCCAGCAGGCCAGGGAAGTCCCACGAGCAGTACTTC.

This clonotype appeared a few times. This chain joins TRBV6-6 and TRBJ2-7; 12 positions match TRBD1. V dropped 5 bases and J dropped 7; count of bases not matched to a gene: 9. Germline V CDR1 and CDR2: MNHNY, SVGAGI (reference sequence). The CDR3 consists of 15 residues. The CDR3 reads CASSPGTGGVGEQYF. The CDR3 DNA follows: TGTGCCAGCAGTCCGGGGACAGGGGGCGTCGGGGAGCAGTACTTC.

This clonotype occurred many times. The chain joins TRBV5-5 to TRBJ1-5; D might be TRBD1 (5 bases). CDR1 SGHKS and CDR2 YYEKEE come from the germline V gene (reference sequence). Trimming took 0 bases from V and 7 from J, leaving 17 bases between them. The CDR3 extends over 16 amino acids. This CDR3 is CASSLAGADTRQPQHF. Here the CDR3 DNA reads TGTGCCAGCAGCTTGGCTGGGGCAGACACACGGCAGCCCCAGCATTTT. The complete variable domain, with remaining parts taken from reference TRBV5-5 and TRBJ1-5, reads DAGVTQSPTHLIKTRGQQVTLRCSPISGHKSVSWYQQVLGQGPQFIFQYYEKEERGRGNFPDRFSARQFPNYSSELNVNALLLGDSALYLCASSLAGADTRQPQHFGDGTRLSIL.

In its sample, this clonotype was seen many times. This chain links TRBV14 with TRBJ2-2, with TRBD1 identical over 9 bases. The trim removed 4 bases at V and 5 bases at J, leaving 8 bases unmatched. Germline V gene lookup returns CDR1 SGHDN and CDR2 FVKESK. The CDR3 has 16 amino acids. CDR3 nucleotide sequence: TGTGCCAGCAGCCCGACGGACAGGGGACTTACCGGGGAGCTGTTTTTT. Protein: CASSPTDRGLTGELFF.

This clonotype was observed a few times. The rearrangement links TRBV7-6 to TRBJ2-2, with 8 bases lining up with TRBD2. Germline loops: CDR1 SGHVS, CDR2 FNYEAQ. The CDR3 is made up of 15 amino acids. Trimming removed 7 bases from V and 3 bases from J; junction bases left unmatched: 7. The DNA of the CDR3 is TGTGCCAGCAAAGCGGGAGTGGGGGACACCGGGGAGCTGTTTTTT. Protein product: CASKAGVGDTGELFF.

In this sample, this clonotype turned up many times. This chain links TRBV5-1 with TRBJ1-5; D is unclear. Trimming removed 4 bases from V and 5 bases from J, with 16 bases in between. Germline V lookup: CDR1 SGHRS, CDR2 YFSETQ. This CDR3 is 15 amino acids long. The CDR3 coding sequence is TGCGCCAGCAGCAGGACCGGCAATCGGGATCAGCCCCAGCATTTT. It specifies CASSRTGNRDQPQHF.

This clonotype has more than one count but fewer than ten. This chain links TRBV14 with TRBJ1-4, with D maybe TRBD1 (6 bases). There are 19 residues in the CDR3. V lost 9 bases, J lost 0 bases, and 26 bases lay in between. Germline V gene sequence: CDR1 SGHDN, CDR2 FVKESK. The CDR3 DNA reads as TGTGCCAGGGTACCCCTACGGTGGGGGCCGCCTGCAACTAATGAAAAACTGTTTTTT. Its protein product is CARVPLRWGPPATNEKLFF.

This clonotype appeared a few times. This chain links TRBV27 with TRBJ2-7, with D tentatively TRBD1 or TRBD2 (7 bases each). CDR1 MNHEY and CDR2 SMNVEV come from the germline V gene (reference sequence). The CDR3 is 12 residues long. The CDR3 sequence is CVSSGGGYEQYF. The CDR3 nucleotides read TGTGTCAGTTCAGGGGGGGGCTACGAGCAGTACTTC.

The V gene is TRBV6-1, the J gene TRBJ2-3; the D gene is possibly TRBD2 (6 bases). CDR1 and CDR2 (germline): MNHNS, SASEGT. The CDR3 totals 13 residues. V gave up 5 bases and J gave up 4 bases, with 10 bases separating them. The CDR3 coding sequence is TGTGCCAGCAGTCGACTAGTAGCAGATACGCAGTATTTT. This encodes CASSRLVADTQYF.

This clonotype was seen repeatedly, ten times or more. J is TRBJ1-5 and V is TRBV2, with D perhaps TRBD1 (5 bases). CDR3 length: 15 amino acids. V lost 7 bases, J lost 1 base, and 14 bases lay in between. Germline assignment: CDR1 SNHLY and CDR2 FYNNEI. The CDR3 spells CASNDSGRSNQPQHF. The CDR3, as DNA: TGTGCCAGCAACGATTCAGGGAGGAGCAATCAGCCCCAGCATTTT.

The chain joins TRBV28 to TRBJ2-3; D may match TRBD1 or TRBD2 (6 bases each). V lost 2 bases and J 2 bases, leaving 14 bases between the germline ends. Looked up from germline, CDR1 is MDHEN and CDR2 is SYDVKM. This CDR3 contains 16 residues. CDR3 sequence reads: CASSLSRSGATDTQYF. The CDR3 bases are TGTGCCAGCAGTTTAAGTAGATCGGGGGCCACAGATACGCAGTATTTT.

The gene calls are TRBV30 and TRBJ1-1; D unresolved. The CDR3 covers 11 residues. Germline loops: CDR1 GTSNPN, CDR2 SVGIG (reference sequence). V was shortened by 4 bases and J by 4 bases, with 7 bases between the two germline ends. The DNA for the CDR3 is TGTGCCTGGAAATATCTCACTGAAGCTTTCTTT. It yields the protein CAWKYLTEAFF.

About this clonotype: One end of the junction fails to match germline, which may point to a read error. This chain joins TRBV7-8 and TRBJ2-5; D uncertain. CDR1 is SGHVS and CDR2 is FQNEAQ in the germline V gene. The CDR3 is 12 amino acids. The chain's CDR3 is CASSPRTSRWDF. As DNA, the CDR3 is TGTGCCAGCAGCCCCCGGACGAGTCGGTGGGACTTC.

This rearrangement joins TRBV19 to TRBJ2-1, with 10 bases matching TRBD2. The CDR3 spans 14 residues. Germline-derived CDR1 and CDR2 are LNHDA and SQIVND (reference sequence). J gave up 5 bases and V 4 bases, and 2 bases lay outside the gene matches. This CDR3 reads CASSRGLANNEQFF. The CDR3 bases are TGTGCCAGTAGTAGGGGACTAGCGAACAATGAGCAGTTCTTC.